Following are 32 T cell receptor beta chains from one sample sequenced in a study of cytomegalovirus exposure and HLA in healthy donors. Researchers ran the PCR with 60 Vbeta and 13 Jbeta primers. Clones were sequenced by immunoSEQ multiplex PCR, and TCRdb holds only the in-frame ones, with some missing. The sample records 50,000 to 70,000 clones, just under 75% being singletons. Material: PBMCs. These receptors originate from a young man in good health and CMV-seropositive.

This clone was counted between two and nine times. The chain links TRBV7-6 to TRBJ1-5; D perhaps matches TRBD1 (5 bases). Trimming stripped 1 base from V and 2 bases from J, with 15 bases between. Germline CDR1 reads SGHVS; CDR2 reads FNYEAQ. This CDR3 is 17 amino acids long. DNA for the CDR3: TGTGCCAGCAGCTTAGATTCGGGGGGGTCGGGCAATCAGCCCCAGCATTTT. As protein: CASSLDSGGSGNQPQHF.

The J gene is TRBJ1-6, the V gene TRBV5-1; 9 positions match TRBD1. V shed 4 bases and J 5 bases; nucleotides not matched to a gene: 19. Germline-derived CDR1 and CDR2 are SGHRS and YFSETQ. The CDR3 has 20 amino acids. CDR3 region: CASSKKIQTSGQGDNSPLHF. CDR3 DNA sequence: TGCGCCAGCAGCAAGAAAATACAGACCTCGGGACAGGGAGATAATTCACCCCTCCACTTT.

The rearrangement joins TRBV6-1 to TRBJ2-3; 10 bases match TRBD2. V lost 2 bases and J lost 6; bases outside the gene matches: 5. Germline CDR1 and CDR2: MNHNS and SASEGT. The CDR3 runs 15 residues. The CDR3 sequence: CASSESSGGPDTQYF. DNA of the CDR3: TGTGCCAGCAGTGAATCTAGCGGGGGACCCGATACGCAGTATTTT.

This rearrangement joins TRBV18 to TRBJ2-1; TRBD2 aligns across 12 bases. The V gene end was trimmed by 3 bases and the J gene end by 7 bases; junction bases not matched to a gene: 7. The CDR3 covers 16 residues. Germline CDR1 and CDR2: KGHSH and LQKENI. CDR3 nucleotides: TGTGCCAGCTCACCCGCGACTAGCGGGGGACTTAATGAGCAGTTCTTC. Translated: CASSPATSGGLNEQFF.

The sample holds a few counts of this clone. The chain is built from TRBV6-6 and TRBJ2-7; 7 nucleotides line up with TRBD2. With V trimmed by 5 bases and J by 3 bases, 4 bases remained unmatched. This CDR3 is 13 amino acids long. Germline-derived CDR1 and CDR2 are MNHNY and SVGAGI (reference sequence). The CDR3 is CASSALANYEQYF. CDR3 bases: TGTGCCAGCAGTGCACTAGCGAACTACGAGCAGTACTTC.

The chain carries TRBV27 and TRBJ1-1, with D tentatively TRBD1 (6 bases). Trimming took off 5 bases at V and 5 bases at J, with 18 bases between the two ends. CDR1 MNHEY and CDR2 SMNVEV come from the germline V gene (reference sequence). The CDR3 spans 15 residues. CDR3 protein: CASSPYRVRGTEAFF. CDR3 nucleotides: TGTGCCAGCAGTCCGTACAGGGTGAGGGGAACTGAAGCTTTCTTT.

Details on this clone: At one end, the junction sequence differs from germline, possibly due to a read error. V and J are TRBV7-9 and TRBJ1-1; TRBD1 aligns across 7 bases. The germline gives CDR1 SEHNR, CDR2 FQNEAQ (reference sequence). This CDR3 contains 14 residues. CDR3: CSSSLVPRGIRAFF. The CDR3 DNA sequence: TGTTCCAGCAGCTTAGTCCCCAGGGGGATACGAGCTTTCTTT.

The V gene is TRBV7-9, the J gene TRBJ2-4, with D maybe TRBD2 (7 bases). The germline V gene encodes CDR1 SEHNR and CDR2 FQNEAQ (reference sequence). Trimming left V 1 base short and J 3 bases short, with 13 bases between. CDR3 length equals 16 residues. The CDR3 DNA reads TGTGCCAGCAGCTTAGGGGGAGGGGGAGTCAAAAACATTCAGTACTTC. This encodes CASSLGGGGVKNIQYF.

A few counts support this clone. The chain has TRBV4-3 and TRBJ2-1; D unclear. The CDR3 length is 15 residues. V was trimmed by 0 bases and J by 4 bases, leaving 10 bases between them. Germline-derived CDR1 and CDR2 are LGHNA and YSLEER. CDR3 sequence: CASSQERYEYNEQFF. DNA of the CDR3: TGCGCCAGCAGCCAAGAGAGGTACGAATACAATGAGCAGTTCTTC.

J is TRBJ2-2 and V is TRBV7-3; D might be TRBD2 (5 bases). V was cut by 5 bases and J by 6 bases, with 10 bases left in between. In germline, CDR1 is SGHTA, CDR2 FQGTGA. The CDR3 extends over 13 amino acids. Here the CDR3 reads CASSPAGPGELFF. For the CDR3, the DNA is TGTGCCAGCAGCCCTGCGGGTCCCGGGGAGCTGTTTTTT.

This clone has more than one count but fewer than ten. V usage is TRBV30 and J usage is TRBJ1-1; 8 bases agree with TRBD1. V lost 4 bases and J lost 1; bases outside the gene matches: 8. The CDR3 covers 15 residues. CDR1 and CDR2 (germline): GTSNPN, SVGIG (reference sequence). DNA of the CDR3: TGTGCCTGGACCCGGGTGGACAGGGCGAACACTGAAGCTTTCTTT. Its protein product is CAWTRVDRANTEAFF. The variable domain in full, completed from reference TRBV30 and TRBJ1-1, reads SQTIHQWPATLVQPVGSPLSLECTVEGTSNPNLYWYRQAAGRGLQLLFYSVGIGQISSEVPQNLSASRPQDRQFILSSKKLLLSDSGFYLCAWTRVDRANTEAFFGQGTRLTVV.

This chain connects TRBV25-1 to TRBJ2-7, with TRBD1 matching over 7 bases. The CDR3 has 13 amino acids. V gave up 4 bases and J gave up 2 bases; unmatched junction bases: 2. Per the germline V gene, CDR1 is MGHDK and CDR2 is SYGVNS. CDR3 region: CASSGTGTYEQYF. In nucleotides, the CDR3 is TGTGCCAGCAGTGGGACAGGCACCTACGAGCAGTACTTC.

This clone is a singleton in its sample. V gene TRBV9 combines with J gene TRBJ2-3; a possible D gene is TRBD2 (6 bases). Per germline, CDR1 SGDLS and CDR2 YYNGEE. This CDR3 is 15 amino acids long. V was pared by 4 bases and J by 2 bases, with 14 bases between. Written as DNA, the CDR3 is TGTGCCAGCAGCCCCCCCGGGACTTCCACAGATACGCAGTATTTT. Protein sequence: CASSPPGTSTDTQYF.

The table lists this clone with a count of one. This sequence joins TRBV2 and TRBJ2-5, with 9 bases that match TRBD1. The J segment lost 3 bases and the V segment lost 9 bases, leaving 5 bases of the junction unmatched. The CDR3 is made up of 13 amino acids. Germline CDR1 SNHLY, CDR2 FYNNEI. This CDR3 reads CARIRTGEETQYF. The CDR3 DNA reads as TGTGCCAGGATCCGGACAGGGGAAGAGACCCAGTACTTC.

The V call is TRBV5-6, the J call TRBJ1-2; possibly TRBD1 for D (6 bases). The CDR3 is made up of 14 amino acids. Trimming pared 4 bases from V and 4 bases from J, leaving 14 bases between. Germline-derived CDR1 and CDR2 are SGHDT and YYEEEE. The CDR3: CASSAHRVFYGYTF. CDR3 nucleotides: TGTGCCAGCAGCGCTCACAGGGTGTTCTATGGCTACACCTTC.

The genes are TRBV28 and TRBJ2-2, with 8 nucleotides matching TRBD1. Germline lookup yields CDR1 MDHEN and CDR2 SYDVKM. The CDR3 has 16 amino acids. V lost 2 bases to trimming and J lost 6 bases; unmatched junction nucleotides: 8. The CDR3 region has the DNA TGTGCCAGCAGTTTACACCTCGACAGGGGACCCGGGGAGCTGTTTTTT. Its protein product is CASSLHLDRGPGELFF.

This clone appeared once. The chain employs TRBV9 and TRBJ2-5, with TRBD2 matching 7 bases. Gene TRBJ2-7 matches the end of the DNA better, so the J call may be wrong. The CDR3 runs 15 residues. Germline V gene sequence: CDR1 SGDLS, CDR2 YYNGEE. The CDR3 DNA reads TGTGCCAGCAGCGTAGGGTTTGCTAGCGGCTACGAGCAGTACTTC. It is translated as CASSVGFASGYEQYF.

This clone was seen just once. V is TRBV7-9 and J is TRBJ1-1; D not resolved. This CDR3 has 13 residues. Germline assignment: CDR1 SEHNR and CDR2 FQNEAQ (reference sequence). Trimming shortened V by 0 bases and J by 1 base, and 3 bases separated the two germline ends. CDR3 protein: CASSLAGNTEAFF. For the CDR3, the DNA is TGTGCCAGCAGCTTAGCCGGGAACACTGAAGCTTTCTTT. The full variable domain, rest sourced from reference TRBV7-9 and TRBJ1-1, is DTGVSQNPRHKITKRGQNVTFRCDPISEHNRLYWYRQTLGQGPEFLTYFQNEAQLEKSRLLSDRFSAERPKGSFSTLEIQRTEQGDSAMYLCASSLAGNTEAFFGQGTRLTVV.

In its sample, this clone is medium-sized. The J gene is TRBJ1-1, the V gene TRBV6-1, with a tentative D call TRBD1 (6 bases). Germline V CDR1 and CDR2: MNHNS, SASEGT. The CDR3 length is 16 residues. Trimming took 2 bases from V and 4 from J, leaving 17 bases between them. The CDR3 here is CASSETTGKGSTEAFF. CDR3 nucleotide sequence: TGTGCCAGCAGTGAAACCACAGGGAAGGGGAGCACTGAAGCTTTCTTT.

In DNA, the CDR3 is TGCAGCGTTGACCCCGGAGGGGAAAAACTGTTTTTT. This codes for CSVDPGGEKLFF. The chain links TRBV29-1 to TRBJ1-4; D remains ambiguous. Germline loops: CDR1 SQVTM, CDR2 ANQGSEA. CDR3 length: 12 residues. Trimming removed 3 bases from V and 8 bases from J, with 10 bases in between.

The genes are TRBV10-2 and TRBJ1-5; a possible D gene is TRBD1 (6 bases). V shed 5 bases and J shed 6 bases, with 14 bases lying between them. This CDR3 has 14 amino acids. The germline V gene encodes CDR1 WSHSY and CDR2 SAAADI. The CDR3 spells CASSKTGYIQPQHF. The CDR3 coding sequence is TGCGCCAGCAGTAAAACAGGGTACATTCAGCCCCAGCATTTT.

The V and J genes are TRBV7-2 and TRBJ1-1, with a possible D match to TRBD1 (5 bases). From germline, CDR1 is SGHTA and CDR2 FQGNSA. The CDR3 contains 15 residues. Trimming removed 1 base at V and 0 bases at J, with 9 bases between. The CDR3 nucleotides are TGTGCCAGCAGCTTAGTCTGGGGCCTGAACACTGAAGCTTTCTTT. This sequence encodes CASSLVWGLNTEAFF.

Worth noting for this clone: The same CDR3 arises from other DNA sequences in this sample as well. This rearrangement joins TRBV28 to TRBJ1-5, with D maybe TRBD1 (6 bases). The germline V and J ends were trimmed by 6 bases and 0 bases, with 9 bases remaining between them. CDR3 length equals 14 residues. Germline loops: CDR1 MDHEN, CDR2 SYDVKM. CDR3 DNA sequence: TGTGCCAGCAGCCAAGGGGGTAGCAATCAGCCCCAGCATTTT. Protein sequence: CASSQGGSNQPQHF.

This chain uses TRBV30 with TRBJ1-3; D call uncertain. Germline V lookup: CDR1 GTSNPN, CDR2 SVGIG (reference sequence). V dropped 3 bases and J dropped 1 base, with 7 bases sitting between them. CDR3 length equals 13 residues. CDR3 residues: CAWSRGSGNTIYF. In nucleotides, the CDR3 is TGTGCCTGGAGCCGGGGATCTGGAAACACCATATATTTT.

This chain connects TRBV7-3 to TRBJ1-1, with D tentatively TRBD1 (5 bases). Trimming left V 1 base short and J 4 bases short, with 7 bases between. The length of the CDR3 is 13 residues. Germline values: CDR1 SGHTA, CDR2 FQGTGA. The CDR3 DNA reads TGTGCCAGCAGCTTAAGCCAGGGCACTGAAGCTTTCTTT. Protein sequence: CASSLSQGTEAFF.

This rearrangement joins TRBV4-3 to TRBJ2-3, with D unclear. V shed 0 bases and J shed 2 bases, with 9 bases lying between them. Germline CDR1 and CDR2: LGHNA and YSLEER. The CDR3 is made up of 15 amino acids. Written as DNA, the CDR3 is TGCGCCAGCAGCCAAGATCTAACCATCACAGATACGCAGTATTTT. Its protein is CASSQDLTITDTQYF.

The J gene is TRBJ2-7, the V gene TRBV2; no clear D gene. CDR1 is SNHLY, CDR2 FYNNEI, per germline. V lost 5 bases and J lost 6, with 11 bases in between. The CDR3 has 12 amino acids. CDR3 region: CASSPNSGEQYF. The CDR3 DNA is TGTGCCAGCAGTCCTAATTCAGGCGAGCAGTACTTC.

This chain connects TRBV28 to TRBJ1-5; TRBD1 is a possible D gene (5 bases). V lost 6 bases, J lost 1 base, and 13 bases lay in between. CDR1 and CDR2 (germline): MDHEN, SYDVKM. The CDR3 consists of 15 residues. The CDR3, as DNA: TGTGCCAGCAGAACTCAGGGAATCAGCAATCAGCCCCAGCATTTT. Translation gives CASRTQGISNQPQHF. The entire variable domain, with the rest obtained from reference TRBV28 and TRBJ1-5, is as follows: DVKVTQSSRYLVKRTGEKVFLECVQDMDHENMFWYRQDPGLGLRLIYFSYDVKMKEKGDIPEGYSVSREKKERFSLILESASTNQTSMYLCASRTQGISNQPQHFGDGTRLSIL.

This chain uses TRBV14 with TRBJ1-2, with D uncertain. Germline V gene sequence: CDR1 SGHDN, CDR2 FVKESK. With 1 base removed from V and 4 bases from J, the gap between germline ends came to 13 bases. The CDR3 loop spans 15 amino acids. CDR3 sequence reads: CASSQGLTVSYGYTF. CDR3 in DNA: TGTGCCAGCAGCCAAGGGCTCACCGTTTCCTATGGCTACACCTTC.

The CDR3 loop is CASSGGWTPQGETQYF. In nucleotides, the CDR3 is TGTGCCAGCAGCGGGGGCTGGACTCCTCAGGGGGAGACCCAGTACTTC. This chain uses TRBV11-1 with TRBJ2-5; perhaps TRBD1 as D (6 bases). CDR1 and CDR2 (germline): SGHAT, FQDESV (reference sequence). The germline V and J ends were trimmed by 5 bases and 5 bases, with 21 bases remaining between them. CDR3 length: 16 amino acids. Supplemented by reference TRBV11-1 and TRBJ2-5, the full variable domain reads EAEVAQSPRYKITEKSQAVAFWCDPISGHATLYWYRQILGQGPELLVQFQDESVVDDSQLPKDRFSAERLKGVDSTLKIQPAELGDSAMYLCASSGGWTPQGETQYFGPGTRLLVL.

This clone was picked up a small number of times. The rearrangement uses TRBV25-1 and TRBJ2-7; D gene ambiguous. CDR3 size: 11 residues. Germline V CDR1 and CDR2: MGHDK, SYGVNS. V was cut by 8 bases and J by 5 bases, with 10 bases left in between. The CDR3 bases are TGTGCCAGCCTTGAGGTGAACGAGCAGTACTTC. Encoded protein: CASLEVNEQYF.

V is TRBV30 and J is TRBJ1-6; no reliable D call. V was cut by 5 bases and J by 6 bases, with 8 bases left in between. The CDR3 length is 12 residues. Germline V CDR1 and CDR2: GTSNPN, SVGIG (reference sequence). CDR3 nucleotide sequence: TGTGCCTGGGGGCAGGTTAATTCACCCCTCCACTTT. It yields the protein CAWGQVNSPLHF. Drawing the rest from reference TRBV30 and TRBJ1-6, the complete variable domain is SQTIHQWPATLVQPVGSPLSLECTVEGTSNPNLYWYRQAAGRGLQLLFYSVGIGQISSEVPQNLSASRPQDRQFILSSKKLLLSDSGFYLCAWGQVNSPLHFGNGTRLTVT.